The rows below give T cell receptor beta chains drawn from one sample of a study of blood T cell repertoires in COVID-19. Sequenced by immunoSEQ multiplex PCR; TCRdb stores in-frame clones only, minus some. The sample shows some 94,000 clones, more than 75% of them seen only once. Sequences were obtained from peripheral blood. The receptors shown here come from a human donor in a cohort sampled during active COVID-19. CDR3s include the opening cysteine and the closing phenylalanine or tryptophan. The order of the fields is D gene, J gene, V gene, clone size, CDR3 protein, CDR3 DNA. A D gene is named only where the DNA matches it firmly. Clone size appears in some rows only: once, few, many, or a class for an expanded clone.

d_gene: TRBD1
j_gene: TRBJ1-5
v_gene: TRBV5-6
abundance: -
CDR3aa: CASSRTGGAGQPQHF
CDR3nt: TGTGCCAGCAGCCGGACAGGGGGCGCGGGTCAGCCCCAGCATTTT

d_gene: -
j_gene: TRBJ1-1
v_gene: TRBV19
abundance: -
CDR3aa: CASSIGGLTEAFF
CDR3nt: TGTGCCAGTAGTATAGGGGGGCTAACTGAAGCTTTCTTT

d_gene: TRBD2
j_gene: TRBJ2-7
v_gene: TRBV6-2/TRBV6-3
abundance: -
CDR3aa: CASTPGGSPNEQYF
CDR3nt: TGTGCCAGCACCCCGGGAGGTTCTCCTAACGAGCAGTACTTC

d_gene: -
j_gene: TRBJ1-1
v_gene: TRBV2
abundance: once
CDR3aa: CASSDWGGGTEAFF
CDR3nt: TGTGCCAGCAGTGACTGGGGCGGGGGCACTGAAGCTTTCTTT

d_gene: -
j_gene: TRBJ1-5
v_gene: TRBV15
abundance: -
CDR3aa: CATSRDAGGEGQPQHF
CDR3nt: TGTGCCACCAGCAGAGATGCGGGCGGGGAGGGCCAGCCCCAGCATTTT

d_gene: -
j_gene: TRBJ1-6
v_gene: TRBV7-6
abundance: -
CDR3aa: CASSLNTGTSSYNSPLHF
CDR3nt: TGTGCCAGCAGCTTAAATACAGGGACAAGCTCCTATAATTCACCCCTCCACTTT

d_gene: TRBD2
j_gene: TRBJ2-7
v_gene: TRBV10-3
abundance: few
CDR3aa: CAISDVLSSGRSSYEQYF
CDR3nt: TGTGCCATCAGTGACGTCTTATCTAGCGGGAGGAGCTCCTACGAGCAGTACTTC

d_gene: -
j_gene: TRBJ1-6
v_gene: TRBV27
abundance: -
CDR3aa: CASSLKTAPNSPLHF
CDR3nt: TGTGCCAGCAGTTTAAAGACAGCACCCAATTCACCCCTCCACTTT

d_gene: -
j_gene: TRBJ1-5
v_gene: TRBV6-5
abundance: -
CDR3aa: CASSYSPSGAQPQHF
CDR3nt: TGTGCCAGCAGTTACTCCCCTAGTGGAGCTCAGCCCCAGCATTTT

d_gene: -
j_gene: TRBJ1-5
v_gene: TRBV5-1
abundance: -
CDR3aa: CASSLGGTGQPQHF
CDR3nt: TGCGCCAGCAGCTTGGGAGGTACGGGACAGCCCCAGCATTTT

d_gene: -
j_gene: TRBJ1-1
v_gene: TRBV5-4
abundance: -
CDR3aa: CASSPQGWTEAFF
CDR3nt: TGTGCCAGCAGCCCTCAGGGTTGGACTGAAGCTTTCTTT

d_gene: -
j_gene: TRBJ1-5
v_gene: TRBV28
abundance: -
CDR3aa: CASSPPAGNQPQHF
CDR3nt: TGTGCCAGCAGTCCCCCCGCAGGGAACCAGCCCCAGCATTTT

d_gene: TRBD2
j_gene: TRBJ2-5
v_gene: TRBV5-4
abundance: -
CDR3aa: CASHGGGYQETQYF
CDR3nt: TGTGCCAGCCATGGCGGGGGGTACCAAGAGACCCAGTACTTC

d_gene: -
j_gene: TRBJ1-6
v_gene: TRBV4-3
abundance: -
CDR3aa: CASSQQTASPLHF
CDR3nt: TGCGCCAGCAGCCAACAAACAGCATCACCCCTCCACTTT

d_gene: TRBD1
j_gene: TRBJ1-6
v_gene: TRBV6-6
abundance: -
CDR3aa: CASSLNPGTDFYNSPLHF
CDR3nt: TGTGCCAGCAGTCTAAACCCCGGGACAGATTTTTATAATTCACCCCTCCACTTT

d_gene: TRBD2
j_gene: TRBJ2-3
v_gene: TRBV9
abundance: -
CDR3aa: CASSSRGSGGTDTQYF
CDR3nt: TGTGCCAGCAGCTCCCGGGGTAGCGGGGGCACAGATACGCAGTATTTT

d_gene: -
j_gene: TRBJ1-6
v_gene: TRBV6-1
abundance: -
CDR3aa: CASSETKGGISPLHF
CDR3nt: TGTGCCAGCAGTGAAACGAAAGGGGGTATTTCACCCCTCCACTTT

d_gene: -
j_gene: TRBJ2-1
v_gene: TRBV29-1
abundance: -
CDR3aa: CSVAGAFPNEQFF
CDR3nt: TGCAGCGTTGCAGGGGCTTTCCCCAATGAGCAGTTCTTC

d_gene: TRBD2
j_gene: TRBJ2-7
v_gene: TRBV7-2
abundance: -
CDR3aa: CASSLSGSAGYEQYF
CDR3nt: TGTGCCAGCAGTCTTAGCGGGTCGGCCGGCTACGAGCAGTACTTC

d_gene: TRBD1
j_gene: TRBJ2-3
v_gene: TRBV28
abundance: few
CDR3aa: CASTPDRGRSTDTQYF
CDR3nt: TGTGCCAGCACCCCTGACAGGGGGAGAAGCACAGATACGCAGTATTTT

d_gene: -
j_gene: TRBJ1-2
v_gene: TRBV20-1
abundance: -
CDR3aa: CSASSVGYTF
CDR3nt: TGCAGTGCTAGTTCTGTAGGCTACACCTTC

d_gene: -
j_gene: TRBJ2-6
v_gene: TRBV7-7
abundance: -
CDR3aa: CASSSVRHKSSGANVLTF
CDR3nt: TGTGCTAGCAGCTCTGTGAGACACAAATCCTCTGGGGCCAACGTCCTGACTTTC

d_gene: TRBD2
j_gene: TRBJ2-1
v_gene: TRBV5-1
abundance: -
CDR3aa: CASLSLAGDYNEQFF
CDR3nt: TGCGCCAGCCTATCACTAGCGGGTGACTACAATGAGCAGTTCTTC

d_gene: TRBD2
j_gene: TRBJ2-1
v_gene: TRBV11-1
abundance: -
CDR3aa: CASSSGRSYNEQFF
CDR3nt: TGTGCCAGCAGTAGCGGGAGGTCCTACAATGAGCAGTTCTTC

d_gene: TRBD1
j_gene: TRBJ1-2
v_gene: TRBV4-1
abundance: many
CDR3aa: CASSPVGQASYTF
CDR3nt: TGCGCCAGCAGCCCCGTAGGACAGGCGAGCTACACCTTC

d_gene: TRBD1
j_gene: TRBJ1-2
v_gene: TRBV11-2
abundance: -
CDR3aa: CASSTSGTGGRVYGYTF
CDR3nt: TGTGCCAGCAGCACTTCCGGGACAGGTGGACGGGTCTATGGCTACACCTTC

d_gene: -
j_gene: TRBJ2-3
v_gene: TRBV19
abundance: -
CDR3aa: CASSSPGTTSTDTQYF
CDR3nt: TGTGCCAGTAGTTCACCCGGGACAACTAGCACAGATACGCAGTATTTT

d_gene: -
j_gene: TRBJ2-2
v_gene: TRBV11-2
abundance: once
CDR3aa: CASSLARRADGELFF
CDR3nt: TGTGCCAGCAGCTTAGCCCGGAGGGCCGACGGGGAGCTGTTTTTT

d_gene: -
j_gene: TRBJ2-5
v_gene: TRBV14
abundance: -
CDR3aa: CASSQDPGLRKETQYF
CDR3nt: TGTGCCAGCAGCCAAGATCCAGGACTACGAAAAGAGACCCAGTACTTC

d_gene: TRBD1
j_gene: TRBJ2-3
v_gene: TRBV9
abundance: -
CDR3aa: CASSAGQGSDTQYF
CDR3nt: TGTGCCAGCAGCGCCGGACAGGGATCAGATACGCAGTATTTT

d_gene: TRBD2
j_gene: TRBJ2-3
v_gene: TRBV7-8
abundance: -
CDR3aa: CASSLGVSGGTDTQYF
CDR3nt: TGTGCCAGCAGCTTAGGGGTTAGCGGGGGGACGGATACGCAGTATTTT

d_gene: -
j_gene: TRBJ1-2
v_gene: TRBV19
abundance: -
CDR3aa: CASSPARAGQYGYTF
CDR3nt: TGTGCCAGTAGTCCCGCGCGGGCAGGCCAGTATGGCTACACCTTC

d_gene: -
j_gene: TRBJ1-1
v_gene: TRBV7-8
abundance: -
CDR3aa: CASSRGGPLNTEAFF
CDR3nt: TGTGCCAGCAGCCGCGGGGGACCGCTGAACACTGAAGCTTTCTTT

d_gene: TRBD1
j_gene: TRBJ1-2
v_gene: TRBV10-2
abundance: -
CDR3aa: CASMVRGQDYGYTF
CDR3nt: TGCGCCAGCATGGTGAGGGGACAGGACTATGGCTACACCTTC

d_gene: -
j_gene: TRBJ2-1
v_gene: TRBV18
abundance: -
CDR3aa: CASSPRGRQQGGNEQFF
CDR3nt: TGTGCCAGCTCACCCAGAGGAAGACAGCAAGGGGGTAATGAGCAGTTCTTC

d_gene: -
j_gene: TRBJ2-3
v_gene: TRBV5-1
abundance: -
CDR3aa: CASSLEATRSSDTQYF
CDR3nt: TGCGCCAGCAGCTTGGAGGCGACTAGATCATCAGATACGCAGTATTTT

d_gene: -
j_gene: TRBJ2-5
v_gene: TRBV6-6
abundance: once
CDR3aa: CASSYSRLDGETQYF
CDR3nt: TGTGCCAGCAGTTACTCGAGGCTAGACGGGGAGACCCAGTACTTC

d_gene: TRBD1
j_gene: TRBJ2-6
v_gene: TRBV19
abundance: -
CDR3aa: CASSPGTAGANVLTF
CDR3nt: TGTGCCAGTAGTCCGGGGACAGCAGGGGCCAACGTCCTGACTTTC

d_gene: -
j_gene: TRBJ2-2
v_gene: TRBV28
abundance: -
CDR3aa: CASSEGANTGELFF
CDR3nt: TGTGCCAGCAGCGAGGGCGCGAACACCGGGGAGCTGTTTTTT

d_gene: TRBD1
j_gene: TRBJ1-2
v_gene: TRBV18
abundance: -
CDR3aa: CASSPKTGVYGYTF
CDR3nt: TGTGCCAGCTCCCCTAAGACAGGGGTCTATGGCTACACCTTC

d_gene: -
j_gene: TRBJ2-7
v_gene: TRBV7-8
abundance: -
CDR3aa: CASSFTRGHEQYF
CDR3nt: TGTGCCAGCAGCTTTACGCGGGGCCACGAGCAGTACTTC

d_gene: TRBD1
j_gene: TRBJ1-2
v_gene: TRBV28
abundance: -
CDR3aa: CASSPRTGGYGYTF
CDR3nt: TGTGCCAGCAGTCCGAGGACAGGAGGCTATGGCTACACCTTC

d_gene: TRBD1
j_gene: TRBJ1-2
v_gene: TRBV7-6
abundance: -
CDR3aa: CASSLRQGESYTF
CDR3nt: TGTGCCAGCAGCTTACGACAGGGTGAGAGCTACACCTTC

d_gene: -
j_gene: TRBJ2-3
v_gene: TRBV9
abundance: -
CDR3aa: CASSQRGTGKGDTQYF
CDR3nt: TGTGCCAGCAGCCAGAGGGGTACAGGGAAGGGGGATACGCAGTATTTT

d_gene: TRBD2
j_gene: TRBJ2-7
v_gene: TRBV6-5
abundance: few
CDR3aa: CASSDNGGSYEQYF
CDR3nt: TGTGCCAGCAGCGATAACGGGGGGTCCTACGAGCAGTACTTC

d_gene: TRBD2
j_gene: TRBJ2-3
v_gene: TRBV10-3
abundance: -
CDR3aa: CAISPGTSGRPSTDTQYF
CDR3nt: TGTGCCATCAGTCCCGGGACTAGCGGGAGGCCCAGCACAGATACGCAGTATTTT

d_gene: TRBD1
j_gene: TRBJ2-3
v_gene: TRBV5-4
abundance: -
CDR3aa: CASSPIGQGSALTDTQYF
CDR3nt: TGTGCCAGCAGCCCCATAGGACAGGGTAGCGCCCTTACAGATACGCAGTATTTT

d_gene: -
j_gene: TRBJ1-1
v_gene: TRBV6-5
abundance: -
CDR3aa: CASSVRYEGTEAFF
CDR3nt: TGTGCCAGCAGCGTCCGGTACGAGGGCACTGAAGCTTTCTTT

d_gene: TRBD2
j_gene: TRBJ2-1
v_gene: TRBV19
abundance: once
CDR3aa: CASSPTAGTYNEQFF
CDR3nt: TGTGCCAGTAGTCCAACAGCGGGGACCTACAATGAGCAGTTCTTC

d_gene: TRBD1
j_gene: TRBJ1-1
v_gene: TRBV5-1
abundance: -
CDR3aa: CASSGGGLNTEAFF
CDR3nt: TGCGCCAGCAGCGGAGGGGGCTTGAACACTGAAGCTTTCTTT

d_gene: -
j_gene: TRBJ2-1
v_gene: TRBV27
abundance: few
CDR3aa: CASSLAGFNEQFF
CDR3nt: TGTGCCAGCAGTTTAGCGGGTTTTAATGAGCAGTTCTTC

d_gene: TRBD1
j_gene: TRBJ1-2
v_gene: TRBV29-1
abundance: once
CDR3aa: CSEGQGRRGYTF
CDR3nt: TGCAGCGAGGGACAGGGAAGGAGAGGCTACACCTTC

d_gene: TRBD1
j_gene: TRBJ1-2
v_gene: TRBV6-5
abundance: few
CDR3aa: CASRPGQGGYTF
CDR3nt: TGTGCCAGCAGACCCGGACAGGGCGGCTACACCTTC

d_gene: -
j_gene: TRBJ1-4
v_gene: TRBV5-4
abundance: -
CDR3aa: CASRPGAGSNEKLFF
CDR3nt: TGTGCCAGCAGGCCCGGAGCAGGGTCTAATGAAAAACTGTTTTTT

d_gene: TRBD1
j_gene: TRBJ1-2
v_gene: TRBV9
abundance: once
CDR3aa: CASSSPGQGEIYGYTF
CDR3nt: TGTGCCAGCAGCTCACCGGGACAGGGTGAGATCTATGGCTACACCTTC

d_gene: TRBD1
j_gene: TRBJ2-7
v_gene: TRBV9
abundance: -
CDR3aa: CASSVAPGTGAHEQYF
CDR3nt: TGTGCCAGCAGCGTAGCTCCGGGGACAGGGGCTCACGAGCAGTACTTC

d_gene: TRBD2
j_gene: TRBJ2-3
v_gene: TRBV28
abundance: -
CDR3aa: CASSLSWTSAGTDTQYF
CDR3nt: TGTGCCAGCAGTTTATCCTGGACTAGCGCAGGGACAGATACGCAGTATTTT

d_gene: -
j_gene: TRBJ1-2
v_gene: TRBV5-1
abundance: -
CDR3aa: CASSLRTGTNYGYTF
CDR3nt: TGCGCCAGCAGCTTGCGAACAGGGACTAACTATGGCTACACCTTC

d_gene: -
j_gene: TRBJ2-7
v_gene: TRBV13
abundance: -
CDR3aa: CASLQSSFSYEQYF
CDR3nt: TGTGCCAGCCTACAGTCCAGTTTTTCCTACGAGCAGTACTTC

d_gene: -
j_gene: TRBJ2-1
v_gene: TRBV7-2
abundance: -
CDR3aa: CASSSEPPFSIF
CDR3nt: TGTGCCAGCAGCTCCGAACCCCCTTTTAGTATCTTC